This T cell receptor beta chain derives from a study of T cell responses to AZD1222 COVID-19 vaccine. Libraries were prepared by immunoSEQ multiplex PCR; TCRdb keeps only in-frame clonotypes and omits some of them. This repertoire shows 75,000 to 95,000 clones, about 88% found once; its top ten account for 11%. Trimming took off 0 bases at V and 0 bases at J, with 12 bases between the two ends. There are 16 residues in the CDR3. CDR1 is KGHSH, CDR2 LQKENI, per germline. The receptor was derived from an adult in good health. The material was peripheral blood, obtained on day 0 of AZD1222 vaccination. The V gene is TRBV18, the J gene TRBJ2-7; TRBD2 is a possible D gene (5 bases). CDR3 sequence reads: CASSPPEGLSSYEQYF. The CDR3 DNA is TGTGCCAGCTCACCACCAGAGGGCCTTAGCTCCTACGAGCAGTACTTC.